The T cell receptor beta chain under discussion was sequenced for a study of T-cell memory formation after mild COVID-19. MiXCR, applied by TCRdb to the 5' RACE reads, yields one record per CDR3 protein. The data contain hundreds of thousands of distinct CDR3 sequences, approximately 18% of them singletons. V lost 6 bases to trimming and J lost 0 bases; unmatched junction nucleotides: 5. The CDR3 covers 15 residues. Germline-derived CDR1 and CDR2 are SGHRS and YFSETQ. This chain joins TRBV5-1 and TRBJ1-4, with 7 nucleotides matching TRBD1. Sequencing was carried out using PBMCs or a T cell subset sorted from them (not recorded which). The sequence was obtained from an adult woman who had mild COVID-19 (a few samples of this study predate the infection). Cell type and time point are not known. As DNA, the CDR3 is TGCGCCAGCACGCGAGGGACAGCAACTAATGAAAAACTGTTTTTT. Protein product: CASTRGTATNEKLFF. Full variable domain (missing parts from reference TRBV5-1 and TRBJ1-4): KAGVTQTPRYLIKTRGQQVTLSCSPISGHRSVSWYQQTPGQGLQFLFEYFSETQRNKGNFPGRFSGRQFSNSRSEMNVSTLELGDSALYLCASTRGTATNEKLFFGSGTQLSVL.